The clone carrying this T cell receptor beta chain was recorded only once. The data are from a study of blood T cell repertoires in COVID-19. Some clones are missing from TCRdb's copy, which holds only in-frame ones; the method was immunoSEQ multiplex PCR. The sample consists of under 200,000 clones, approximately 86% of them appearing once. Sequencing was performed on peripheral blood. The sequence derives from a man between 65 and 80 years old with acute or convalescent COVID-19.

The CDR3 here is CASSPGVWGETQYF. As DNA, the CDR3 is TGTGCCAGCTCACCCGGGGTTTGGGGAGAGACCCAGTACTTC. The chain employs TRBV18 and TRBJ2-5; weak D call: TRBD2 (5 bases). From germline, CDR1 is KGHSH and CDR2 LQKENI. The CDR3 is made up of 14 amino acids. Trimming removed 3 bases at V and 4 bases at J, with 12 bases between.